The 8 T cell receptor beta chains listed next were all sequenced from one sample in a study of blood T cell repertoires in COVID-19. Sequenced by immunoSEQ multiplex PCR; TCRdb stores in-frame clones only, minus some. The sample gives roughly 20,000 clones, 90% to 95% of which show up once; 4.1% is in the top ten. What was sequenced was peripheral blood. The receptor set was obtained from a woman aged 45-65 years with active COVID-19.

This clone occurred a few times. The rearrangement links TRBV7-9 to TRBJ2-1; the match to TRBD2 covers 13 bases. With V trimmed by 10 bases and J by 10 bases, 7 bases remained unmatched. This CDR3 region has 13 residues. Germline CDR1 reads SEHNR; CDR2 reads FQNEAQ (reference sequence). CDR3: CAIRTSGRKEQFF. The CDR3 region has the DNA TGTGCCATCAGGACTAGCGGGAGAAAGGAGCAGTTCTTC.

V usage is TRBV7-8 and J usage is TRBJ2-5; a weak D match, TRBD1 (6 bases). CDR1 and CDR2 from the germline V gene are SGHVS and FQNEAQ. V dropped 4 bases and J dropped 2 bases, with 11 bases sitting between them. The CDR3 consists of 14 residues. As DNA, the CDR3 is TGTGCCAGCAGCTCCCGGACAGATCAAGAGACCCAGTACTTC. It codes for CASSSRTDQETQYF.

The chain combines TRBV7-9 with TRBJ1-1, with 9 positions matching TRBD1. V was pared by 3 bases and J by 4 bases, with 15 bases of the junction left unmatched. In germline, CDR1 is SEHNR, CDR2 FQNEAQ (reference sequence). The CDR3 covers 18 residues. The CDR3 spells CASSFGTGSLRPTTEAFF. Here the CDR3 DNA reads TGTGCCAGCAGCTTCGGGACAGGGAGCTTAAGACCAACCACTGAAGCTTTCTTT.

This clone has just one count. This sequence joins TRBV5-1 and TRBJ2-3; 11 bases align to TRBD2. Per germline, CDR1 SGHRS and CDR2 YFSETQ. This CDR3 is built from 16 residues. The V segment lost 0 bases and the J segment 6 bases; nucleotides outside the gene matches: 6. The CDR3 DNA is TGCGCCAGCAGCTTGGTGTTAGCGGGAGGGAAGGATACGCAGTATTTT. Protein: CASSLVLAGGKDTQYF.

This chain connects TRBV5-1 to TRBJ2-5; 7 positions match TRBD1. This CDR3 contains 15 residues. Looked up from germline, CDR1 is SGHRS and CDR2 is YFSETQ. V dropped 4 bases and J dropped 2; count of bases not matched to a gene: 8. The CDR3 here is CASSLHGQVQETQYF. The CDR3 DNA sequence: TGCGCCAGCAGCCTCCACGGACAGGTTCAAGAGACCCAGTACTTC.

V usage is TRBV4-1 and J usage is TRBJ2-1; 7 bases line up with TRBD2. The CDR3 runs to 14 residues. With 3 bases clipped from V and 1 base from J, the junction kept 0 bases outside the gene matches. CDR1 is MGHRA, CDR2 YSYEKL, per germline. The CDR3 coding sequence is TGCGCCAGCAGCCAGGGGGGGTCCTACAATGAGCAGTTCTTC. Translation gives CASSQGGSYNEQFF.

CDR3 sequence: CSVAGGVGETQYF. CDR3 DNA: TGCAGCGTTGCTGGGGGCGTAGGGGAGACCCAGTACTTC. The genes are TRBV29-1 and TRBJ2-5; maybe TRBD1 (6 bases). This CDR3 has 13 amino acids. V lost 4 bases and J lost 5, with 14 bases in between. Germline-derived CDR1 and CDR2 are SQVTM and ANQGSEA.

This clone came up once. This sequence joins TRBV28 and TRBJ2-2, with D maybe TRBD1 (6 bases). This CDR3 has 17 residues. From germline, CDR1 is MDHEN and CDR2 SYDVKM. V shed 1 base and J shed 3 bases, with 15 bases lying between them. For the CDR3, the DNA is TGTGCCAGCAGTTTATTCGGGAACAGGGCCGACACCGGGGAGCTGTTTTTT. This codes for CASSLFGNRADTGELFF.